The T cell receptor (beta chain) under discussion was sequenced for a study of blood T cell repertoires in COVID-19. Across the whole study: In each case, the material was cDNA or gDNA derived from T cells, B-cell-depleted T cells, or PBMCs.

The repertoire was sequenced with immunoSEQ multiplex PCR; TCRdb's copy has only in-frame clones and lacks some. The sample shows more than 45,000 clones, 85% to 90% of them seen only once. CDR1 MGHRA and CDR2 YSYEKL come from the germline V gene. The V gene end was trimmed by 5 bases and the J gene end by 5 bases; junction bases not matched to a gene: 12. The CDR3 is 16 amino acids. The sequencing input was peripheral blood. The J gene is TRBJ2-7, the V gene TRBV4-1, with 10 bases lining up with TRBD1. The receptor was isolated from a human donor in a cohort sampled during active COVID-19. The CDR3 protein is CASSDPGTGAFDEQYF. The CDR3 bases are TGCGCCAGCAGCGACCCCGGGACAGGGGCCTTTGACGAGCAGTACTTC.